These 25 T cell receptor beta chains were sequenced from one sample in a study of CD8 T cells in Susac syndrome. A quantity of about 0.5 to 1 ug RNA underwent reverse transcription using random hexamers. In TCRdb, the immunoSEQ multiplex PCR reads were re-called with MiXCR into one record per CDR3 protein. The table records more than 100,000 distinct CDR3 sequences, roughly 80% of them present only once. Source material: CD8+ T cells from PBMCs. All receptors derive from a human donor with multiple sclerosis.

This chain links TRBV6-5 with TRBJ1-2, with D possibly matching TRBD1 (6 bases). This CDR3 spans 15 amino acids. V lost 4 bases and J 8 bases, leaving 20 bases between the germline ends. Per germline, CDR1 MNHEY and CDR2 SVGAGI. Written as DNA, the CDR3 is TGTGCCAGCAGTTCCAGGACAGCCAGGCGGGGAGGCTACACCTTC. Translation gives CASSSRTARRGGYTF.

The chain is built from TRBV21-1 and TRBJ1-2. TRBV21-1 is listed as a pseudogene. This CDR3 region has 14 residues. The CDR3 is CASSREDQHYGYTF. Written as DNA, the CDR3 is TGTGCCAGCAGCAGAGAAGACCAGCACTATGGCTACACCTTC.

The CDR3 coding sequence is TGCGCCAGCAGCCAAGTCGGGGGTGGTCTCAACTCAGATACGCAGTATTTT. Protein: CASSQVGGGLNSDTQYF. The genes are TRBV4-1 and TRBJ2-3; maybe TRBD2 (6 bases). The germline V gene has CDR1 MGHRA and CDR2 YSYEKL. V was trimmed by 1 base and J by 4 bases, leaving 18 bases between them. The CDR3 has 17 residues.

The chain couples TRBV27 to TRBJ1-1; 9 nucleotides match TRBD1. V dropped 7 bases and J dropped 6; count of bases not matched to a gene: 6. The CDR3 sequence is 13 residues long. The germline CDR1 and CDR2 sequences are MNHEY and SMNVEV (reference sequence). The CDR3 loop is CASTPTGGAEAFF. The DNA for the CDR3 is TGTGCCAGCACGCCTACAGGGGGCGCTGAAGCTTTCTTT.

The V call is TRBV7-6, the J call TRBJ1-4; TRBD1 aligns across 7 bases. The CDR3 covers 15 residues. The germline V gene has CDR1 SGHVS and CDR2 FNYEAQ. V shed 4 bases, J shed 8 bases, and the junction held 10 bases outside the gene matches. In DNA form, the CDR3 reads TGTGCCAGCAGCTCTCGACAGGGTGTAGACGAAAAACTGTTTTTT. This translates into CASSSRQGVDEKLFF. Looking up the rest from reference TRBV7-6 and TRBJ1-4 gives the full variable domain: GAGVSQSPRYKVTKRGQDVALRCDPISGHVSLYWYRQALGQGPEFLTYFNYEAQQDKSGLPNDRFSAERPEGSISTLTIQRTEQRDSAMYRCASSSRQGVDEKLFFGSGTQLSVL.

This clonotype has a single count. The chain recombines TRBV25-1 with TRBJ1-2; 7 bases line up with TRBD1. This CDR3 is 20 amino acids long. From germline, CDR1 is MGHDK and CDR2 SYGVNS. V dropped 3 bases and J dropped 2; count of bases not matched to a gene: 21. The CDR3 bases are TGTGCCAGCAGTGATCATTCTATTCGGGACAGCGTGAAGGTCAACTATGGCTACACCTTC. Translated: CASSDHSIRDSVKVNYGYTF.

This sequence joins TRBV27 and TRBJ2-7; 7 bases agree with TRBD1. V shed 6 bases and J 5 bases; nucleotides not matched to a gene: 4. The germline gives CDR1 MNHEY, CDR2 SMNVEV (reference sequence). The CDR3 extends over 12 amino acids. The CDR3 DNA reads TGTGCCAGCAGCAGACAGGGAAACGAGCAGTACTTC. Its protein is CASSRQGNEQYF.

V gene TRBV7-9 combines with J gene TRBJ1-5; D is perhaps TRBD1 (5 bases). The ends were cut back, 3 bases at V and 6 bases at J, with 12 bases in the middle. In germline, CDR1 is SEHNR, CDR2 FQNEAQ (reference sequence). CDR3 length: 14 residues. CDR3: CASSFTGAGQPQHF. The CDR3 DNA sequence: TGTGCCAGCAGCTTCACTGGGGCGGGTCAGCCCCAGCATTTT. Filled out from reference TRBV7-9 and TRBJ1-5, the complete variable domain reads DTGVSQNPRHKITKRGQNVTFRCDPISEHNRLYWYRQTLGQGPEFLTYFQNEAQLEKSRLLSDRFSAERPKGSFSTLEIQRTEQGDSAMYLCASSFTGAGQPQHFGDGTRLSIL.

This chain's CDR3 is CASSPAQGYSNQPQHF. CDR3 in DNA: TGTGCCAGTAGCCCAGCACAGGGCTATAGCAATCAGCCCCAGCATTTT. The chain employs TRBV19 and TRBJ1-5, with D tentatively TRBD1 (6 bases). Trimming stripped 6 bases from V and 0 bases from J, with 15 bases between. This CDR3 has 16 amino acids. Germline V gene data show CDR1 as LNHDA and CDR2 as SQIVND (reference sequence).

V is TRBV7-9 and J is TRBJ2-3; D not certain. The CDR3 has 14 residues. Trimming cost V 4 bases and J 2 bases, with 10 bases left between them. In germline, CDR1 is SEHNR, CDR2 FQNEAQ (reference sequence). The CDR3: CASSSGSVTDTQYF. The DNA of the CDR3 is TGTGCCAGCAGCTCAGGCTCCGTCACAGATACGCAGTATTTT.

V and J are TRBV20-1 and TRBJ2-7; 7 positions match TRBD1. The CDR3 consists of 14 residues. Germline trimming cut 3 bases from V and 2 bases from J; bases unmatched to any gene: 7. Per the germline V gene, CDR1 is DFQATT and CDR2 is SNEGSKA (reference sequence). In nucleotides, the CDR3 is TGCAGTGCTAGGAGGACAGGCGAAGCCTACGAGCAGTACTTC. Encoded protein: CSARRTGEAYEQYF.

This clonotype was recorded a few times. The V and J genes are TRBV27 and TRBJ1-5; D remains unclear. The CDR3 has 14 residues. Germline loops: CDR1 MNHEY, CDR2 SMNVEV (reference sequence). The germline V and J ends were trimmed by 8 bases and 1 base, with 12 bases remaining between them. This CDR3 is CASRILGSNQPQHF. CDR3 nucleotides: TGTGCCAGCCGTATTCTGGGGAGCAATCAGCCCCAGCATTTT.

V is TRBV4-1 and J is TRBJ2-5, with unresolved D. Germline CDR1 is MGHRA and CDR2 is YSYEKL. V lost 3 bases and J 1 base, leaving 9 bases between the germline ends. The CDR3 is 14 residues long. The CDR3 DNA reads as TGCGCCAGCAGCCAGCGGACGGGCCAAGAGACCCAGTACTTC. It encodes CASSQRTGQETQYF.

This clonotype has a handful of counts. V gene TRBV12-3 or TRBV12-4 combines with J gene TRBJ2-1, with 12 bases identical to TRBD2. The J segment lost 7 bases and the V segment lost 4 bases, leaving 5 bases of the junction unmatched. The CDR3 runs 15 residues. The CDR3 DNA sequence: TGTGCCAGCAGTTCTAGCGGGGGGGCTTGGAATGAGCAGTTCTTC. Its translation is CASSSSGGAWNEQFF.

The chain carries TRBV24-1 and TRBJ1-5, with 7 positions matching TRBD1. Trimming cost V 9 bases and J 1 base; bases outside gene matches: 5. Germline V gene lookup returns CDR1 KGHDR and CDR2 SFDVKD. The CDR3 has 14 residues. CDR3 bases: TGTGCCACCGCAGACAGGGCCAGCAATCAGCCCCAGCATTTT. Amino acid sequence: CATADRASNQPQHF.

The chain joins TRBV19 to TRBJ1-2; D gene ambiguous. Between the trimmed V and J ends, which lost 0 bases and 8 bases, there was a span of 22 bases. Germline V gene data show CDR1 as LNHDA and CDR2 as SQIVND (reference sequence). This CDR3 spans 17 amino acids. CDR3 loop: CASSIEEGQYFKDGYTF. Here the CDR3 DNA reads TGTGCCAGTAGTATAGAGGAGGGTCAGTACTTTAAAGACGGCTACACCTTC. Based on the CDR3 plus reference TRBV19 and TRBJ1-2, the full variable domain is DGGITQSPKYLFRKEGQNVTLSCEQNLNHDAMYWYRQDPGQGLRLIYYSQIVNDFQKGDIAEGYSVSREKKESFPLTVTSAQKNPTAFYLCASSIEEGQYFKDGYTFGSGTRLTVV.

The V gene is TRBV20-1, the J gene TRBJ2-2, with 12 positions matching TRBD1. J gave up 6 bases and V 0 bases, and 8 bases lay outside the gene matches. Germline V gene data show CDR1 as DFQATT and CDR2 as SNEGSKA (reference sequence). The CDR3 length is 17 residues. The CDR3 DNA is TGCAGTGCTAGAGATGCGGGACAGGGGGCGTCTGCCGGGGAGCTGTTTTTT. This translates into CSARDAGQGASAGELFF.

This chain uses TRBV5-1 with TRBJ2-5, with D uncertain. The V and J ends lost 3 bases and 4 bases respectively, with 10 bases between them. Germline V CDR1 and CDR2: SGHRS, YFSETQ. The CDR3 totals 13 residues. The CDR3, as DNA: TGCGCCAGCAGCTGGGTTTGGGGAGAGACCCAGTACTTC. As protein: CASSWVWGETQYF.

The rearrangement joins TRBV20-1 to TRBJ2-5; D is possibly TRBD1 (5 bases). Germline CDR1 DFQATT, CDR2 SNEGSKA (reference sequence). The CDR3 has 13 amino acids. V lost 2 bases and J 10 bases, leaving 17 bases between the germline ends. CDR3 loop: CSARLLPGKGQYF. The DNA for the CDR3 is TGCAGTGCTAGACTCCTTCCAGGGAAAGGCCAGTACTTC.

The chain combines TRBV2 with TRBJ2-6; D unclear. The germline V gene has CDR1 SNHLY and CDR2 FYNNEI. V was cut by 1 base and J by 3 bases, with 1 base left in between. The CDR3 is 13 amino acids. This CDR3 is CASSEDGANVLTF. The CDR3 DNA is TGTGCCAGCAGTGAAGATGGGGCCAACGTCCTGACTTTC.

The chain carries TRBV13 and TRBJ2-7, with 8 nucleotides matching TRBD1. Germline trimming cut 5 bases from V and 3 bases from J; bases unmatched to any gene: 9. This CDR3 comprises 15 residues. Germline loops: CDR1 PRHDT, CDR2 FYEKMQ (reference sequence). DNA of the CDR3: TGTGCCAGCAGCCCCCGGGACAGGCCCTACTACGAGCAGTACTTC. Its translation is CASSPRDRPYYEQYF. Using reference TRBV13 and TRBJ2-7 for the parts outside the CDR3, the full variable domain is AAGVIQSPRHLIKEKRETATLKCYPIPRHDTVYWYQQGPGQDPQFLISFYEKMQSDKGSIPDRFSAQQFSDYHSELNMSSLELGDSALYFCASSPRDRPYYEQYFGPGTRLTVT.

The rearrangement joins TRBV28 to TRBJ1-5; D ambiguous. V was pared by 6 bases and J by 7 bases, with 10 bases between. The germline gives CDR1 MDHEN, CDR2 SYDVKM. The CDR3 extends over 12 amino acids. CDR3 bases: TGTGCCAGCAGAAGTTTTGGGCAGCCCCAGCATTTT. Protein product: CASRSFGQPQHF.

The chain has TRBV30 and TRBJ2-1; D unresolved. In germline, CDR1 is GTSNPN, CDR2 SVGIG (reference sequence). Between the trimmed V and J ends, which lost 4 bases and 9 bases, there was a span of 10 bases. The CDR3 is 11 amino acids. This chain's CDR3 is CAWNLVGEQFF. In DNA form, the CDR3 reads TGTGCCTGGAATCTTGTGGGTGAGCAGTTCTTC.

The rearrangement links TRBV27 to TRBJ2-1, with 10 bases that match TRBD2. V was clipped by 1 base and J by 4 bases; unmatched bases: 13. This CDR3 is 19 amino acids long. Germline CDR1 MNHEY, CDR2 SMNVEV (reference sequence). The CDR3 DNA follows: TGTGCCAGCAGTTTATACGGGCAGCACCTAGCGGGAGAATACAATGAGCAGTTCTTC. Translated: CASSLYGQHLAGEYNEQFF.

The chain is built from TRBV5-5 and TRBJ1-6, with D possibly matching TRBD1 (6 bases). Between the trimmed V and J ends, which lost 0 bases and 6 bases, there was a span of 16 bases. Germline V gives CDR1 SGHKS, CDR2 YYEKEE (reference sequence). The CDR3 has 17 residues. The DNA for the CDR3 is TGTGCCAGCAGCTTGGCAGGGGACACGGTGGTTAATTCACCCCTCCACTTT. This encodes CASSLAGDTVVNSPLHF.